The source of this TCR beta chain is a study of blood T cell repertoires in COVID-19 (dated by TCRdb to about 2020). For the wider study: The collaborator samples originated in the United States, Italy and Spain and spanned the acute and convalescent phases of COVID-19. A de-identified subject ID, COVID-19 status, age in years and sex were almost always included in the sample metadata. The repertoires were released in a freely available public database intended as a resource for research on the immune response to SARS-CoV-2. Where HLA class I and class II types were available, the types were taken from metadata supplied by the sample provider, not from assay-based typing. The material from the prospective study consisted of cDNA or gDNA derived from T cells, B-cell-depleted T cells, or PBMCs. Subjects who had been exposed to COVID-19, were actively infected with it, or had recovered from it provided the deeply sampled blood TCRbeta repertoires that made up the dataset. Samples were obtained from the ongoing ImmuneRACE study (first 160 participants) and from about 1,300 subjects provided by 6 global collaborators.

Points on this clone: Its antigen is still unknown. One base away there is no much larger clone; base qualities are not given.

Another Seattle source contributed samples from volunteer blood donors who had recovered from COVID-19. Each collaborating institution followed its own protocols to collect whole blood in K2EDTA tubes. For TCRbeta analysis, collaborators shipped samples as frozen whole blood, isolated PBMCs, or DNA extracted from either of those sample types. On the study overall, not on this receptor specifically: Clinical and demographic metadata were provided uncurated, with the amount varying by source and participant.

According to the germline V gene, CDR1 reads SGHDN and CDR2 reads FVKESK. Measured from the cysteine to the phenylalanine, the CDR3 is 16 residues long. Only the CDR3 region is kept as DNA, spanning 48 bases read in frame from base 1. V loses 3 bases at its end and J loses 5 bases; junction bases beyond the gene matches: 13. TCRbeta CDR3 regions were amplified from genomic DNA using the immunoSEQ Assay, a bias-controlled multiplex PCR. In the source study's methods: Nucleated cell counts per sample were estimated from amplification of reference gene primers within the assay. To quantify the absolute abundance of each unique TCRbeta CDR3 rearrangement, sequence reads were collapsed and filtered. For each sample, productive Simpson clonality was calculated as the square root of Simpson's diversity index across productive rearrangements. This is the immuneACCESS table as TCRdb keeps it, with only in-frame sequences that have V and J called. A part of the clones is gone; compared with another copy, unresolved V genes explain less than half, and the rest is unexplained. The V and J calls and the clone size are those of that table, but D and trimming were determined from the DNA. This sample is represented by around 260,000 clones; around 86% of them were singletons. Less than 1% of the sample goes to the ten largest clones.

This clonotype was sampled from a middle-aged woman who had recovered from COVID-19. The sequence joins TRBV14 to TRBJ2-7; TRBD1 agrees with 7 junctional bases. Sequenced input: peripheral blood. CDR3 reads: CASSQIRRDRLHEQYF. The DNA reads as follows: TGTGCCAGCAGCCAGATACGCCGGGACAGACTCCACGAGCAGTACTTC.